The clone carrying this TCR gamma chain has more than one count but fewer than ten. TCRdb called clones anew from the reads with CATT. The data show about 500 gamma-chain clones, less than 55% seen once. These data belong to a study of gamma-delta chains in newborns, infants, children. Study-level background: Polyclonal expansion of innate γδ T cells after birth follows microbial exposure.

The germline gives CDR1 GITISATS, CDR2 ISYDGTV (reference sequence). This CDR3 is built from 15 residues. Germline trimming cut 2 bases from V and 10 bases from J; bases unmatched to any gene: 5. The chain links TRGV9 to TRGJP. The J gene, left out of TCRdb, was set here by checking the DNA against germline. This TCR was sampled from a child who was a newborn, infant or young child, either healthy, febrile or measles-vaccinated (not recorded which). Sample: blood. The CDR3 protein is CALWEARLGKKIKVF. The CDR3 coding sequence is TGTGCCTTGTGGGAGGCGCGATTGGGCAAAAAAATCAAGGTATTT.